One sample yielded the 21 T cell receptor beta chains listed below, sequenced in a study of T cell responses to AZD1222 COVID-19 vaccine. Libraries were prepared by immunoSEQ multiplex PCR; TCRdb keeps only in-frame clonotypes and omits some of them. The table shows 90,000 to 140,000 clones, with roughly 80% occurring only once. Specimen: peripheral blood, collected on day 0 of AZD1222 vaccination. These receptors were obtained from an adult in good health.

Regarding this clone: Other DNA sequences in this specimen translate into the identical CDR3. V is TRBV12-3 or TRBV12-4 and J is TRBJ1-6; tentative D call: TRBD1 (6 bases). The CDR3 runs to 13 residues. Trimming left V 3 bases short and J 7 bases short, with 7 bases between. CDR3 protein: CASSLGGNSPLHF. The CDR3 region has the DNA TGTGCCAGCAGTTTGGGGGGCAATTCACCCCTCCACTTT.

The DNA of the CDR3 is TGTGCCAGCTCCGGGACAGGTCCTTATCAGCCCCAGCATTTT. This encodes CASSGTGPYQPQHF. V is TRBV25-1 and J is TRBJ1-5, with 8 bases fitting TRBD1. Germline assignment: CDR1 MGHDK and CDR2 SYGVNS. The CDR3 has 14 residues. J was trimmed by 5 bases and V by 8 bases; bases with no gene match: 8. Full variable domain (remainder filled in from reference TRBV25-1 and TRBJ1-5): EADIYQTPRYLVIGTGKKITLECSQTMGHDKMYWYQQDPGMELHLIHYSYGVNSTEKGDLSSESTVSRIRTEHFPLTLESARPSHTSQYLCASSGTGPYQPQHFGDGTRLSIL.

V usage is TRBV5-6 and J usage is TRBJ1-3; 10 nucleotides align to TRBD1. J lost 1 base, V lost 5 bases, and 9 bases had no gene match. Germline V gene data show CDR1 as SGHDT and CDR2 as YYEEEE. The CDR3 loop spans 17 amino acids. CDR3 amino acids: CASRQTGTGESGNTIYF. Written as DNA, the CDR3 is TGTGCCAGCAGACAAACCGGGACAGGGGAGTCTGGAAACACCATATATTTT.

The genes are TRBV7-8 and TRBJ1-5, with D perhaps TRBD1 (6 bases). Trimming removed 0 bases at V and 0 bases at J, with 15 bases between. Germline CDR1 is SGHVS and CDR2 is FQNEAQ. The CDR3 totals 18 residues. The DNA of the CDR3 is TGTGCCAGCAGCTTAGCGGTTCAGGGGCCTTATAGCAATCAGCCCCAGCATTTT. This codes for CASSLAVQGPYSNQPQHF.

This clone was detected only once. This CDR3 reads CASSLSKGQGGYGYTF. DNA for the CDR3: TGTGCCAGCAGCTTGAGTAAGGGACAGGGTGGCTATGGCTACACCTTC. This rearrangement joins TRBV5-4 to TRBJ1-2; TRBD1 matches at 9 bases. This CDR3 spans 16 amino acids. With 1 base clipped from V and 4 bases from J, the junction kept 8 bases outside the gene matches. Germline-derived CDR1 and CDR2 are SGHNT and YYREEE (reference sequence).

There are a few counts of this clone. This chain links TRBV5-1 with TRBJ2-5; D not certain. The CDR3 spans 14 residues. The V gene lost 7 bases and the J gene lost 3 bases, with 16 bases spanning the gap. CDR1 and CDR2 from the germline V gene are SGHRS and YFSETQ. CDR3 in DNA: TGCGCCAGCCGCCTCTGGGCCGCTGAAGAGACCCAGTACTTC. It yields the protein CASRLWAAEETQYF.

This clone was seen more than once but under ten times. The gene calls are TRBV19 and TRBJ1-2, with 7 bases identical to TRBD1. CDR1 and CDR2 (germline): LNHDA, SQIVND (reference sequence). V lost 3 bases and J lost 0; bases outside the gene matches: 13. The CDR3 contains 18 residues. The CDR3 DNA sequence: TGTGCCAGTAGTATGCGGGGGGACAGCCCTAGATCTAACTATGGCTACACCTTC. Protein product: CASSMRGDSPRSNYGYTF.

The chain uses TRBV16 and TRBJ1-5, with a weak D call TRBD1 (5 bases). The CDR3 extends over 13 amino acids. Germline lookup yields CDR1 KGHSY and CDR2 FQNENV. Trimming took 8 bases from V and 0 from J, leaving 8 bases between them. DNA of the CDR3: TGTGCCAGCGGGGACGGTAGCAATCAGCCCCAGCATTTT. It codes for CASGDGSNQPQHF.

This rearrangement joins TRBV7-2 to TRBJ1-2, with TRBD1 matching 7 bases. Trimming took 1 base from V and 3 from J; bases not matched to a gene: 5. Germline CDR1 is SGHTA and CDR2 is FQGNSA. The CDR3 is 15 residues long. The CDR3 bases are TGTGCCAGCAGCTTAGTCCAGGGGGGATACTATGGCTACACCTTC. Amino acid sequence: CASSLVQGGYYGYTF.

This chain connects TRBV11-1 to TRBJ2-7; 8 nucleotides match TRBD1. Germline V gene lookup returns CDR1 SGHAT and CDR2 FQDESV (reference sequence). J was trimmed by 1 base and V by 2 bases; bases with no gene match: 4. The CDR3 covers 15 residues. The CDR3 DNA is TGTGCCAGCAGCTTACAGGGGGCGTTGTCCTACGAGCAGTACTTC. Translating it yields CASSLQGALSYEQYF.

The chain uses TRBV6-5 and TRBJ2-2; D is perhaps TRBD1 or TRBD2 (5 bases each). The CDR3 consists of 14 residues. CDR1 is MNHEY and CDR2 is SVGAGI in the germline V gene. Trimming pared 8 bases from V and 2 bases from J, leaving 12 bases between. In nucleotides, the CDR3 is TGTGCCAGCGGTTGGGGGAGAAACACCGGGGAGCTGTTTTTT. It is translated as CASGWGRNTGELFF.

The genes are TRBV4-3 and TRBJ2-1; 10 bases agree with TRBD1. Germline V gives CDR1 LGHNA, CDR2 YSLEER. Trimming took 0 bases from V and 7 from J; bases not matched to a gene: 9. CDR3 length equals 17 residues. The CDR3 bases are TGCGCCAGCAGCCAAGATGGGAGACAGGGGGCTTGGAATGAGCAGTTCTTC. Its translation: CASSQDGRQGAWNEQFF.

With respect to this clone: The sample has other DNA sequences that encode this CDR3 too. The chain has TRBV5-1 and TRBJ2-1; D is uncertain. The CDR3 loop spans 13 amino acids. Germline CDR1 is SGHRS and CDR2 is YFSETQ. V lost 7 bases and J 0 bases, leaving 8 bases between the germline ends. The chain's CDR3 is CASRLDSYNEQFF. In nucleotides, the CDR3 is TGCGCCAGCCGACTGGACTCCTACAATGAGCAGTTCTTC.

The chain links TRBV4-1 to TRBJ2-2; possibly TRBD1 for D (5 bases). The V end was cut by 1 base, the J end by 6 bases, with 21 bases between. Germline assignment: CDR1 MGHRA and CDR2 YSYEKL. CDR3 length: 18 residues. The CDR3 loop reads CASSQVERRDNFAGELFF. DNA of the CDR3: TGCGCCAGCAGCCAAGTCGAACGCAGGGATAATTTCGCCGGGGAGCTGTTTTTT.

The chain carries TRBV6-5 and TRBJ1-2, with 8 bases matching TRBD1. V gave up 6 bases and J gave up 3 bases; unmatched junction bases: 6. This CDR3 region has 14 residues. Germline values: CDR1 MNHEY, CDR2 SVGAGI. The CDR3 DNA sequence: TGTGCCAGCAGCCGACAGGGGAAGGACTATGGCTACACCTTC. The encoded protein is CASSRQGKDYGYTF.

The chain is built from TRBV19 and TRBJ1-1; D ambiguous. The germline gives CDR1 LNHDA, CDR2 SQIVND (reference sequence). Trimming removed 4 bases from V and 0 bases from J, with 15 bases in between. The CDR3 covers 16 residues. The CDR3 loop is CASSTINAGMNTEAFF. The CDR3 DNA is TGTGCCAGTAGTACAATAAATGCGGGAATGAACACTGAAGCTTTCTTT.

This clone has a handful of counts. This chain connects TRBV6-5 to TRBJ2-1; 8 bases are shared with TRBD2. CDR3 length: 13 residues. With V trimmed by 6 bases and J by 9 bases, 7 bases remained unmatched. CDR1 is MNHEY, CDR2 SVGAGI, per germline. The CDR3 sequence: CASRTGGPSEQFF. In nucleotides, the CDR3 is TGTGCCAGCAGGACGGGGGGGCCGTCTGAGCAGTTCTTC.

The chain couples TRBV6-5 to TRBJ1-5, with 7 bases lining up with TRBD1. V trimming: 6 bases; J trimming: 5 bases; junction bases outside the gene matches: 1. Germline-derived CDR1 and CDR2 are MNHEY and SVGAGI. The CDR3 is 12 residues long. Here the CDR3 DNA reads TGTGCCAGCAGCCAGGGGGATCAGCCCCAGCATTTT. Protein: CASSQGDQPQHF.

This chain joins TRBV6-6 and TRBJ1-3, with D possibly TRBD1 on 5 matching bases. Germline V gene data show CDR1 as MNHNY and CDR2 as SVGAGI (reference sequence). This CDR3 region has 17 residues. V lost 5 bases and J lost 0, with 17 bases in between. The CDR3 DNA reads as TGTGCCAGCAGTCCACTGGGACGATTCAGCTCTGGAAACACCATATATTTT. Encoded protein: CASSPLGRFSSGNTIYF.

V is TRBV7-2 and J is TRBJ2-1, with TRBD2 as a possible D gene (5 bases). The germline V gene has CDR1 SGHTA and CDR2 FQGNSA. The V and J ends lost 5 bases and 0 bases respectively, with 14 bases between them. The CDR3 sequence is 16 residues long. The CDR3 here is CASSRIRESSYNEQFF. The CDR3, as DNA: TGTGCCAGCAGCCGCATTAGGGAGAGCTCCTACAATGAGCAGTTCTTC.

V and J are TRBV6-6 and TRBJ1-3; unclear D gene. Germline V gene data show CDR1 as MNHNY and CDR2 as SVGAGI (reference sequence). The CDR3 has 13 amino acids. V lost 9 bases to trimming and J lost 2 bases, with 11 bases between them. Here the CDR3 DNA reads TGTGCCAGTCATTATGTCGCTGGAAACACCATATATTTT. Protein product: CASHYVAGNTIYF.